A single sample gave rise to the 32 T cell receptor beta chains below, sequenced in a study of cytomegalovirus exposure and HLA in healthy donors. 13 Jbeta primers and 60 Vbeta primers were used for the PCR. Data came from immunoSEQ multiplex PCR; TCRdb stores just in-frame clones and leaves some out. The table records nearly 200,000 clones, roughly four fifths of them present only once. Sequenced input: PBMCs. The origin of the receptors is a woman younger than 45 in good health and CMV-seropositive.

The chain uses TRBV7-9 and TRBJ1-5; no clear D gene. CDR3 length: 15 amino acids. Trimming left V 5 bases short and J 2 bases short, with 13 bases between. The germline V gene encodes CDR1 SEHNR and CDR2 FQNEAQ (reference sequence). The CDR3 DNA is TGTGCCAGCAGCCCCCCGGGGAGGGGCAATCAGCCCCAGCATTTT. Its translation: CASSPPGRGNQPQHF.

This chain uses TRBV27 with TRBJ1-5, with 7 bases matching TRBD1. The CDR3 spans 12 residues. Germline assignment: CDR1 MNHEY and CDR2 SMNVEV (reference sequence). Trimming cost V 9 bases and J 3 bases; bases outside gene matches: 2. The CDR3 reads CASGQDNQPQHF. CDR3 in DNA: TGTGCCAGTGGACAGGACAATCAGCCCCAGCATTTT.

V and J are TRBV6-5 and TRBJ1-5; TRBD1 might be the D (6 bases). Germline-derived CDR1 and CDR2 are MNHEY and SVGAGI. Trimming removed 5 bases from V and 9 bases from J, with 14 bases in between. This CDR3 is built from 13 residues. The chain's CDR3 is CASSQQGEVPQHF. The CDR3 DNA reads as TGTGCCAGCAGTCAACAGGGAGAGGTGCCCCAGCATTTT.

The V call is TRBV2, the J call TRBJ2-7; TRBD1 matches 10 bases. The germline V gene encodes CDR1 SNHLY and CDR2 FYNNEI. CDR3 length equals 16 residues. V shed 6 bases, J shed 2 bases, and the junction held 10 bases outside the gene matches. CDR3 amino acids: CASRGGGGTGAYEQYF. For the CDR3, the DNA is TGTGCCAGCAGGGGCGGTGGTGGGACAGGGGCCTACGAGCAGTACTTC.

The chain links TRBV29-1 to TRBJ2-2; D unclear. Germline V gene lookup returns CDR1 SQVTM and CDR2 ANQGSEA. The CDR3 totals 13 residues. V lost 4 bases to trimming and J lost 4 bases, with 10 bases between them. For the CDR3, the DNA is TGCAGCGTTGTGAACACCCCCACCGGGGAGCTGTTTTTT. Its protein product is CSVVNTPTGELFF.

The rearrangement uses TRBV5-1 and TRBJ1-2; 9 positions match TRBD1. The germline gives CDR1 SGHRS, CDR2 YFSETQ. The CDR3 has 16 amino acids. J was trimmed by 5 bases and V by 2 bases; bases with no gene match: 10. The CDR3 loop is CASSFPEGQGQYGYTF. In DNA form, the CDR3 reads TGCGCCAGCAGCTTCCCAGAAGGACAGGGGCAATATGGCTACACCTTC.

V usage is TRBV6-4 and J usage is TRBJ1-5; 11 bases line up with TRBD1. V dropped 2 bases and J dropped 7; count of bases not matched to a gene: 10. There are 17 residues in the CDR3. Per the germline V gene, CDR1 is MRHNA and CDR2 is SNTAGT. CDR3 region: CASSDRQGQGVGQPQHF. Here the CDR3 DNA reads TGTGCCAGCAGTGACCGACAGGGACAGGGGGTCGGACAGCCCCAGCATTTT.

The chain recombines TRBV5-8 with TRBJ2-7; the match to TRBD2 covers 8 bases. The CDR3 contains 15 residues. J gave up 3 bases and V 4 bases, and 9 bases lay outside the gene matches. Germline CDR1 reads SGHTS; CDR2 reads YDEGEE. For the CDR3, the DNA is TGTGCCAGCAGCAGGCATAGCGGGGACTACTACGAGCAGTACTTC. This codes for CASSRHSGDYYEQYF. Filled out from reference TRBV5-8 and TRBJ2-7, the complete variable domain reads EAGVTQSPTHLIKTRGQQATLRCSPISGHTSVYWYQQALGLGLQFLLWYDEGEERNRGNFPPRFSGRQFPNYSSELNVNALELEDSALYLCASSRHSGDYYEQYFGPGTRLTVT.

V usage is TRBV19 and J usage is TRBJ1-2; 7 positions match TRBD1. This CDR3 spans 17 amino acids. Germline CDR1 is LNHDA and CDR2 is SQIVND (reference sequence). J gave up 1 base and V 6 bases, and 14 bases lay outside the gene matches. The CDR3 DNA reads as TGTGCCAGTAGACCGGGACAGCTCAATACTCTTAACTATGGCTACACCTTC. This codes for CASRPGQLNTLNYGYTF. The entire variable domain, with the rest obtained from reference TRBV19 and TRBJ1-2, is as follows: DGGITQSPKYLFRKEGQNVTLSCEQNLNHDAMYWYRQDPGQGLRLIYYSQIVNDFQKGDIAEGYSVSREKKESFPLTVTSAQKNPTAFYLCASRPGQLNTLNYGYTFGSGTRLTVV.

This sequence joins TRBV4-2 and TRBJ2-2; 13 bases align to TRBD2. Germline CDR1 is LGHNA and CDR2 is YNFKEQ. Trimming took 3 bases from V and 4 from J; bases not matched to a gene: 8. CDR3 length equals 18 residues. As DNA, the CDR3 is TGTGCCAGCAGCCAGGACATGACTAGCGGGGGGCCCACCGGGGAGCTGTTTTTT. Residues: CASSQDMTSGGPTGELFF.

The chain uses TRBV29-1 and TRBJ2-1, with 9 positions matching TRBD1. Per germline, CDR1 SQVTM and CDR2 ANQGSEA. With V trimmed by 6 bases and J by 6 bases, 6 bases remained unmatched. This CDR3 is built from 13 residues. CDR3 sequence: CSVHRGLGNEQFF. The CDR3 nucleotides read TGCAGCGTCCACAGGGGGCTTGGCAATGAGCAGTTCTTC.

The V call is TRBV5-1, the J call TRBJ2-2; no clear D gene. V lost 0 bases to trimming and J lost 4 bases, with 13 bases between them. Looked up from germline, CDR1 is SGHRS and CDR2 is YFSETQ. The CDR3 is 16 amino acids. CDR3 sequence (DNA): TGCGCCAGCAGCTTGGCGGCTAGTCCCGGCACCGGGGAGCTGTTTTTT. This translates into CASSLAASPGTGELFF.

CDR3 loop: CASSLAGVLDGYTF. CDR3 coding DNA: TGTGCCAGCAGCTTGGCGGGGGTCCTCGACGGCTACACCTTC. The chain joins TRBV5-4 to TRBJ1-2; possibly TRBD1 for D (5 bases). The V end lost 0 bases, the J end lost 8 bases, and 14 bases lay between the germline ends. CDR3 length: 14 residues. From germline, CDR1 is SGHNT and CDR2 YYREEE (reference sequence).

CDR3: CASSILRNTEAFF. Here the CDR3 DNA reads TGTGCCAGCAGCATACTGAGGAACACTGAAGCTTTCTTT. The chain is built from TRBV7-9 and TRBJ1-1; D ambiguous. V lost 5 bases to trimming and J lost 1 base, with 8 bases between them. The CDR3 sequence is 13 residues long. Germline V gene data show CDR1 as SEHNR and CDR2 as FQNEAQ (reference sequence).

The chain has TRBV29-1 and TRBJ2-7; a possible D gene is TRBD1 (5 bases). The germline CDR1 and CDR2 sequences are SQVTM and ANQGSEA. The CDR3 extends over 12 amino acids. V was clipped by 3 bases and J by 4 bases, with 10 bases between them. The CDR3 DNA reads TGCAGCGTTGATACAGGCGGATACGAGCAGTACTTC. Translating it yields CSVDTGGYEQYF.

The CDR3 DNA reads as TGCGCCAGCAGGTCCGGGACAGGGGTCGTTAATGAAAAACTGTTTTTT. It yields the protein CASRSGTGVVNEKLFF. This sequence joins TRBV5-1 and TRBJ1-4; 10 nucleotides agree with TRBD1. The germline V gene has CDR1 SGHRS and CDR2 YFSETQ. This CDR3 region has 16 residues. J lost 4 bases, V lost 5 bases, and 8 bases had no gene match.

V is TRBV11-3 and J is TRBJ2-3, with 7 bases identical to TRBD2. The V gene end was trimmed by 5 bases and the J gene end by 4 bases; junction bases not matched to a gene: 6. The CDR3 loop spans 14 amino acids. Germline assignment: CDR1 SGHNT and CDR2 YENEEA. DNA for the CDR3: TGTGCCAGCAGCCTGCGGGGGAGCGCAGATACGCAGTATTTT. Its protein is CASSLRGSADTQYF.

The CDR3, as DNA: TGTGCCACAGGGGTTAGGGGGTACAATGAGCAGTTCTTC. This sequence encodes CATGVRGYNEQFF. This chain links TRBV28 with TRBJ2-1; possibly TRBD1 for D (6 bases). V was shortened by 10 bases and J by 4 bases, with 14 bases between the two germline ends. The CDR3 has 13 amino acids. Germline values: CDR1 MDHEN, CDR2 SYDVKM.

The rearrangement joins TRBV5-1 to TRBJ2-7, with 10 bases identical to TRBD2. Germline CDR1 reads SGHRS; CDR2 reads YFSETQ. This CDR3 is 17 amino acids long. V gave up 2 bases and J gave up 1 base; unmatched junction bases: 9. The CDR3: CASSFGAGGPVSYEQYF. The CDR3, as DNA: TGCGCCAGCAGCTTCGGAGCGGGAGGGCCCGTATCCTACGAGCAGTACTTC.

This clone was found a few times. The V and J genes are TRBV7-8 and TRBJ1-2; TRBD1 matches at 7 bases. The CDR3 covers 14 residues. The germline CDR1 and CDR2 sequences are SGHVS and FQNEAQ. V gave up 5 bases and J gave up 0 bases; unmatched junction bases: 3. The CDR3 reads CASSIGTANYGYTF. The CDR3 DNA follows: TGTGCCAGCAGCATCGGGACAGCTAACTATGGCTACACCTTC.

The chain carries TRBV5-1 and TRBJ2-3, with D possibly TRBD2 on 5 matching bases. V shed 3 bases and J shed 0 bases, with 8 bases lying between them. The germline V gene encodes CDR1 SGHRS and CDR2 YFSETQ. This CDR3 is 14 amino acids long. The CDR3 DNA reads as TGCGCCAGCAGCTATCCGGGAAGCACAGATACGCAGTATTTT. Encoded protein: CASSYPGSTDTQYF.

The chain joins TRBV12-5 to TRBJ1-5; no definite D call. V dropped 1 base and J dropped 7 bases, with 20 bases sitting between them. Per germline, CDR1 LGHNT and CDR2 FRNRAP. The CDR3 runs to 17 residues. CDR3 in DNA: TGTGCTAGTGGTTTGGCCCACCTCTACGGGGTCAAGCAGCCCCAGCATTTT. Protein: CASGLAHLYGVKQPQHF. The whole variable domain, filled in from reference TRBV12-5 and TRBJ1-5, reads DARVTQTPRHKVTEMGQEVTMRCQPILGHNTVFWYRQTMMQGLELLAYFRNRAPLDDSGMPKDRFSAEMPDATLATLKIQPSEPRDSAVYFCASGLAHLYGVKQPQHFGDGTRLSIL.

The V and J genes are TRBV4-3 and TRBJ1-1; D call uncertain. Trimming removed 6 bases from V and 0 bases from J, with 8 bases in between. Germline V lookup: CDR1 LGHNA, CDR2 YSLEER. The CDR3 has 13 residues. CDR3 in DNA: TGCGCCAGCAGGTCCCAGTTGAACACTGAAGCTTTCTTT. Its translation is CASRSQLNTEAFF.

The chain employs TRBV18 and TRBJ2-1; 9 bases fit TRBD2. V lost 0 bases, J lost 13 bases, and 7 bases stayed unmatched. CDR3 length equals 14 residues. CDR1 and CDR2 from the germline V gene are KGHSH and LQKENI. The CDR3: CASSPPVSGRPQFF. In DNA, the CDR3 is TGTGCCAGCTCACCACCTGTTAGCGGGAGACCCCAGTTCTTC. The full variable domain, rest sourced from reference TRBV18 and TRBJ2-1, is NAGVMQNPRHLVRRRGQEARLRCSPMKGHSHVYWYRQLPEEGLKFMVYLQKENIIDESGMPKERFSAEFPKEGPSILRIQQVVRGDSAAYFCASSPPVSGRPQFFGPGTRLTVL.

The V and J genes are TRBV6-6 and TRBJ1-1; D unresolved. The ends were cut back, 7 bases at V and 3 bases at J, with 12 bases in the middle. Germline V gene lookup returns CDR1 MNHNY and CDR2 SVGAGI (reference sequence). This CDR3 has 13 amino acids. The CDR3 nucleotides read TGTGCCAGCACCCCTGGCGGATACACTGAAGCTTTCTTT. Translating it yields CASTPGGYTEAFF.

This rearrangement joins TRBV5-6 to TRBJ2-7; TRBD1 matches at 7 bases. CDR3 size: 12 residues. The trim removed 5 bases at V and 1 base at J, leaving 0 bases unmatched. Germline assignment: CDR1 SGHDT and CDR2 YYEEEE. The CDR3 protein is CASRGQSYEQYF. Here the CDR3 DNA reads TGTGCCAGCAGGGGACAGTCCTACGAGCAGTACTTC.

The chain recombines TRBV11-2 with TRBJ2-7; 7 nucleotides match TRBD1. This CDR3 has 14 residues. Germline lookup yields CDR1 SGHAT and CDR2 FQNNGV. V dropped 6 bases and J dropped 0; count of bases not matched to a gene: 5. As DNA, the CDR3 is TGTGCCAGCAGTCGTGGACAGGCCTCCTACGAGCAGTACTTC. It specifies CASSRGQASYEQYF. Drawing the rest from reference TRBV11-2 and TRBJ2-7, the complete variable domain is EAGVAQSPRYKIIEKRQSVAFWCNPISGHATLYWYQQILGQGPKLLIQFQNNGVVDDSQLPKDRFSAERLKGVDSTLKIQPAKLEDSAVYLCASSRGQASYEQYFGPGTRLTVT.

The CDR3 here is CASSRHSPDTSPLHF. DNA of the CDR3: TGTGCCAGCAGCCGACACTCTCCGGACACTTCACCCCTCCACTTT. The rearrangement uses TRBV5-5 and TRBJ1-6, with TRBD1 as a possible D gene (5 bases). The CDR3 consists of 15 residues. V shed 4 bases and J shed 9 bases, with 17 bases lying between them. The germline CDR1 and CDR2 sequences are SGHKS and YYEKEE (reference sequence).

This rearrangement joins TRBV5-8 to TRBJ1-2; unclear D gene. The CDR3 extends over 12 amino acids. Trimming shortened V by 1 base and J by 4 bases, and 5 bases separated the two germline ends. Looked up from germline, CDR1 is SGHTS and CDR2 is YDEGEE. Here the CDR3 DNA reads TGTGCCAGCAGCTTGTACAGCTATGGCTACACCTTC. Amino acid sequence: CASSLYSYGYTF.

This clone was recorded only once. The J gene is TRBJ2-3, the V gene TRBV29-1, with D possibly matching TRBD2 (6 bases). The CDR3 runs 12 residues. From germline, CDR1 is SQVTM and CDR2 ANQGSEA. The V and J ends lost 8 bases and 3 bases respectively, with 12 bases between them. CDR3: CSLTEGTDTQYF. Written as DNA, the CDR3 is TGCAGCCTAACGGAGGGAACAGATACGCAGTATTTT.

The chain is built from TRBV4-3 and TRBJ2-6, with 9 bases that match TRBD1. The germline gives CDR1 LGHNA, CDR2 YSLEER. With 4 bases clipped from V and 0 bases from J, the junction kept 10 bases outside the gene matches. There are 19 residues in the CDR3. CDR3 residues: CASSLRPGQGHSGANVLTF. Here the CDR3 DNA reads TGCGCCAGCAGCCTCCGACCGGGACAGGGACACTCTGGGGCCAACGTCCTGACTTTC.

This sequence joins TRBV19 and TRBJ2-3; possibly TRBD2 for D (6 bases). V lost 7 bases and J 3 bases, leaving 17 bases between the germline ends. The CDR3 length is 15 residues. Germline CDR1 and CDR2: LNHDA and SQIVND (reference sequence). The CDR3 coding sequence is TGTGCCAGTACCAAGAGGCCAAGCGGGACAGATACGCAGTATTTT. Translation gives CASTKRPSGTDTQYF.